These 17 T cell receptor beta chains were sequenced from one sample in a study of T cells after yellow fever vaccination. In TCRdb, the 5' RACE reads were re-called with MiXCR into one record per CDR3 protein. Among under 600,000 distinct CDR3 sequences, just over 20% were seen once, and the ten largest hold approximately 16%. The sample here was PBMCs, taken less than 25 days after the first yellow fever vaccination. The receptors stem from a man younger than 35 who received the YFV17D yellow fever vaccine.

The rearrangement joins TRBV5-5 to TRBJ2-7, with D perhaps being TRBD1 or TRBD2 (5 bases each). The CDR3 extends over 14 amino acids. Germline V gives CDR1 SGHKS, CDR2 YYEKEE (reference sequence). The germline V and J ends were trimmed by 4 bases and 2 bases, with 13 bases remaining between them. The CDR3 loop is CASSAGTEAYEQYV. The CDR3, as DNA: TGTGCCAGCAGCGCCGGGACCGAGGCCTACGAGCAGTACGTC.

This clonotype was recorded a few times. The genes are TRBV7-9 and TRBJ1-5; a possible D gene is TRBD1 (6 bases). Germline V gene data show CDR1 as SEHNR and CDR2 as FQNEAQ (reference sequence). This CDR3 contains 14 residues. Trimming removed 7 bases from V and 0 bases from J, with 10 bases in between. The CDR3 DNA sequence: TGTGCCAGCACCGGGACACTTAGCAATCAGCCCCAGCATTTT. Translating it yields CASTGTLSNQPQHF.

This clonotype was picked up a small number of times. The genes are TRBV20-1 and TRBJ2-7; tentative D call: TRBD2 (7 bases). The CDR3 covers 12 residues. V shed 6 bases and J shed 5 bases, with 14 bases lying between them. CDR1 is DFQATT, CDR2 SNEGSKA, per germline (reference sequence). CDR3 protein: CSAGGARDEQYF. The CDR3, as DNA: TGCAGTGCGGGGGGGGCTCGGGACGAGCAGTACTTC.

A few counts support this clonotype. The genes are TRBV5-1 and TRBJ2-1; the match to TRBD2 covers 11 bases. Looked up from germline, CDR1 is SGHRS and CDR2 is YFSETQ. The junction had 3 bases not matched to a gene; V was cut back by 2 bases and J by 5 bases. This CDR3 comprises 15 residues. The DNA of the CDR3 is TGCGCCAGCAGCTTCCCTAGCGGGGGGAACAATGAGCAGTTCTTC. This sequence encodes CASSFPSGGNNEQFF.

The chain employs TRBV6-2 or TRBV6-3 and TRBJ2-3; D remains unclear. Germline-derived CDR1 and CDR2 are MNHEY and SVGEGT. There are 21 residues in the CDR3. Deletions cut 2 bases from V and 2 bases from J, with 29 bases between. The CDR3 DNA follows: TGTGCCAGCAGTTACCTCCAAACCCGTAGTAGACGCGAGGCCCCCACAGATACGCAGTATTTT. It codes for CASSYLQTRSRREAPTDTQYF.

A remark on this clonotype: The junction departs from the called germline gene at one end, perhaps through a read error. V is TRBV6-2 or TRBV6-3 and J is TRBJ2-7; D is unclear. There are 13 residues in the CDR3. Germline CDR1 reads MNHEY; CDR2 reads SVGEGT. Written as DNA, the CDR3 is TGTGCCAGCAGAGGGCCCTCCGCCTACAAGCAGTACTTC. It translates to CASRGPSAYKQYF.

The chain links TRBV5-4 to TRBJ2-5; 10 bases align to TRBD1. The CDR3 covers 14 residues. CDR1 SGHNT and CDR2 YYREEE come from the germline V gene (reference sequence). V lost 5 bases, J lost 5 bases, and 6 bases stayed unmatched. The CDR3 is CASSRQGAHETQYF. The CDR3 coding sequence is TGTGCCAGCAGTCGACAGGGGGCCCACGAGACCCAGTACTTC.

This clonotype was picked up a small number of times. CDR3 DNA: TGTGCCAGCAGGCCTAGCGGGGGGGCAGATACGCAGTATTTT. It is translated as CASRPSGGADTQYF. The chain employs TRBV12-3 or TRBV12-4 and TRBJ2-3; 12 nucleotides align to TRBD2. The CDR3 contains 14 residues. Trimming cost V 6 bases and J 4 bases; bases outside gene matches: 2.

This clonotype was seen more than once but under ten times. The rearrangement links TRBV12-3 or TRBV12-4 to TRBJ2-3; D not resolved. The CDR3 is made up of 15 amino acids. Deletions cut 3 bases from V and 4 bases from J, with 14 bases between. CDR3 sequence reads: CASSFGPLGADTQYF. CDR3 bases: TGTGCCAGCAGTTTCGGTCCCTTAGGCGCAGATACGCAGTATTTT.

CDR3: CASSLFQGTGNTIYF. CDR3 sequence (DNA): TGTGCCAGCAGCCTATTCCAGGGAACTGGAAACACCATATATTTT. The V and J genes are TRBV5-6 and TRBJ1-3; possibly TRBD1 for D (5 bases). V was clipped by 4 bases and J by 2 bases, with 13 bases between them. CDR3 length: 15 amino acids. Germline CDR1 and CDR2: SGHDT and YYEEEE.

The table lists this clonotype with a few counts. This rearrangement joins TRBV20-1 to TRBJ1-4; no clear D. The V end lost 3 bases, the J end lost 5 bases, and 10 bases lay between the germline ends. Per germline, CDR1 DFQATT and CDR2 SNEGSKA (reference sequence). This CDR3 is built from 13 residues. The CDR3 loop is CSARGVQNEKLFF. The CDR3 region has the DNA TGCAGTGCTAGGGGAGTACAGAATGAAAAACTGTTTTTT.

This clonotype was observed a handful of times. The CDR3 here is CASSSGGLAAYEQYF. CDR3 DNA: TGTGCCAGCAGCTCAGGGGGACTAGCGGCCTACGAGCAGTACTTC. The V gene is TRBV11-2, the J gene TRBJ2-7; TRBD2 matches at 11 bases. This CDR3 has 15 amino acids. The germline V gene encodes CDR1 SGHAT and CDR2 FQNNGV. The V segment lost 4 bases and the J segment 2 bases; nucleotides outside the gene matches: 4.

The genes are TRBV18 and TRBJ2-5, with 7 positions matching TRBD1. Germline values: CDR1 KGHSH, CDR2 LQKENI. CDR3 length equals 15 residues. The V gene end was trimmed by 4 bases and the J gene end by 3 bases; junction bases not matched to a gene: 8. As DNA, the CDR3 is TGTGCCAGCTCACTCCCGGGACAGCGAAAAGAGACCCAGTACTTC. This gives the protein CASSLPGQRKETQYF.

The chain employs TRBV6-1 and TRBJ2-5; no clear D gene. V shed 2 bases and J shed 2 bases, with 12 bases lying between them. The CDR3 spans 15 residues. Germline CDR1 and CDR2: MNHNS and SASEGT. CDR3 residues: CASSETFVLQETQYF. CDR3 coding DNA: TGTGCCAGCAGTGAAACGTTTGTTCTTCAAGAGACCCAGTACTTC.

This rearrangement joins TRBV20-1 to TRBJ2-1; a possible D gene is TRBD2 (6 bases). Germline loops: CDR1 DFQATT, CDR2 SNEGSKA (reference sequence). Trimming left V 6 bases short and J 5 bases short, with 17 bases between. The CDR3 loop spans 14 amino acids. The CDR3 DNA sequence: TGCAGTGCGAGGACGGGGCGGAGGGACAATGAGCAGTTCTTC. It yields the protein CSARTGRRDNEQFF.

This chain connects TRBV5-6 to TRBJ1-1; D gene uncertain. CDR1 is SGHDT and CDR2 is YYEEEE in the germline V gene. The V end was cut by 2 bases, the J end by 0 bases, with 8 bases between. CDR3 size: 14 residues. The DNA of the CDR3 is TGTGCCAGCAGCTTCCGAGCCATGAACACTGAAGCTTTCTTT. Translating gives CASSFRAMNTEAFF.

The V gene is TRBV4-1, the J gene TRBJ1-6; D may be TRBD1 (5 bases). The CDR3 loop spans 14 amino acids. The V and J ends lost 0 bases and 12 bases respectively, with 12 bases between them. The germline CDR1 and CDR2 sequences are MGHRA and YSYEKL. CDR3 loop: CASSQEPGQEPLHF. The CDR3 nucleotides read TGCGCCAGCAGCCAAGAGCCGGGGCAGGAACCCCTCCACTTT.